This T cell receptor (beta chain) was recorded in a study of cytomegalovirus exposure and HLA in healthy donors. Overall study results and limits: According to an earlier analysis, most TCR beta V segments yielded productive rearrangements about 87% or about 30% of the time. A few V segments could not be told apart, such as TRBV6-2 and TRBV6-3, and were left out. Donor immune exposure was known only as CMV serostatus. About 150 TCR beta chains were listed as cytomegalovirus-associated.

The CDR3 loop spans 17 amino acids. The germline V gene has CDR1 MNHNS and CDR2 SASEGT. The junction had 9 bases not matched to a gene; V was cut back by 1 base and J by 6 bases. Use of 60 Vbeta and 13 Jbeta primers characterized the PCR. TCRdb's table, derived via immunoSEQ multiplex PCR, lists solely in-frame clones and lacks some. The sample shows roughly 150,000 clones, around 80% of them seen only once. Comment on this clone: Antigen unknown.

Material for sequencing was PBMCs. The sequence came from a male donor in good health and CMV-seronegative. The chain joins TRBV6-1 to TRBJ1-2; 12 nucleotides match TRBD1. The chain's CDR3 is CASSEGTGQGASDGYTF. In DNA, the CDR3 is TGTGCCAGCAGTGAAGGAACGGGACAGGGGGCTTCTGATGGCTACACCTTC.